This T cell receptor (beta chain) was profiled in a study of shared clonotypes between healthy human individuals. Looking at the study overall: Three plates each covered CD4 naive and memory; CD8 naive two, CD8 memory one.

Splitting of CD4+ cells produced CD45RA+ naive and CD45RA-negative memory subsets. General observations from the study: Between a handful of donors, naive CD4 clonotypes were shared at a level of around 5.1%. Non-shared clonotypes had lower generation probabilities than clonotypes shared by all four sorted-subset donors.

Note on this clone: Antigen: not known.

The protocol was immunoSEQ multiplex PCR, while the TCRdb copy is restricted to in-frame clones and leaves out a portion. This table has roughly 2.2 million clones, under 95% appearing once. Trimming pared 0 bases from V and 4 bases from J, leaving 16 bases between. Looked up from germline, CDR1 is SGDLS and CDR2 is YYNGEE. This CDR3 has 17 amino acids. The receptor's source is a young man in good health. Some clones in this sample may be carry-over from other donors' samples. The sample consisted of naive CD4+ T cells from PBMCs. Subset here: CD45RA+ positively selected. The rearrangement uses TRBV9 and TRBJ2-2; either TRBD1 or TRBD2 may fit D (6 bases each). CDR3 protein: CASSVATGALGTGELFF. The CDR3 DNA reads TGTGCCAGCAGCGTAGCCACGGGGGCGCTGGGCACCGGGGAGCTGTTTTTT.